The rows below give T cell receptor beta chains drawn from one sample of a study of regulatory and conventional T cells in RAG deficiency. Clones were sequenced by immunoSEQ multiplex PCR, and TCRdb holds only the in-frame ones, with some missing. This table has over 7,500 clones, around 82% appearing once. These data are also associated with another study on regulatory T cells.

The source material was CD8+ T cells sorted from blood. Receptors originate from a human donor in good health. Each CDR3 is given with its conserved first and last residue. The order of the fields is J gene, D gene, V gene, clone size, CDR3 protein, CDR3 DNA. A D gene is named only where the DNA matches it firmly. The size field is filled for only some rows; it gives once, few, many or a size class.

j_gene: TRBJ1-5
d_gene: .
v_gene: TRBV5-1
abundance: .
CDR3aa: CASSQEGVNQPQHF
CDR3nt: TGCGCCAGCAGTCAGGAGGGAGTCAATCAGCCCCAGCATTTT

j_gene: TRBJ1-2
d_gene: .
v_gene: TRBV7-9
abundance: .
CDR3aa: CASTPLDSDGGLYYGYTF
CDR3nt: TGTGCCAGCACCCCTTTAGACTCAGACGGAGGGTTATACTATGGCTACACCTTC

j_gene: TRBJ1-2
d_gene: TRBD1
v_gene: TRBV4-1
abundance: .
CDR3aa: CASSQGGTEITF
CDR3nt: TGCGCCAGCAGCCAAGGGGGGACAGAGATTACCTTC

j_gene: TRBJ2-1
d_gene: .
v_gene: TRBV19
abundance: .
CDR3aa: CASSISSYNEQFF
CDR3nt: TGTGCCAGTAGTATCTCTTCCTACAATGAGCAGTTCTTC

j_gene: TRBJ2-3
d_gene: TRBD2
v_gene: TRBV9
abundance: .
CDR3aa: CASTRTSGSDTQYF
CDR3nt: TGTGCCAGCACCCGGACTAGCGGGAGTGATACGCAGTATTTT

j_gene: TRBJ2-7
d_gene: TRBD2
v_gene: TRBV4-1
abundance: .
CDR3aa: CASSQVGGSSYEQYF
CDR3nt: TGCGCCAGCAGCCAAGTGGGCGGGAGCTCCTACGAGCAGTACTTC

j_gene: TRBJ1-2
d_gene: .
v_gene: TRBV6-5
abundance: .
CDR3aa: CASSEAGYYGYTF
CDR3nt: TGTGCCAGCAGTGAGGCGGGGTACTATGGCTACACCTTC

j_gene: TRBJ2-1
d_gene: .
v_gene: TRBV9
abundance: .
CDR3aa: CASSDREFNNEQFF
CDR3nt: TGTGCCAGCAGCGATCGGGAGTTCAACAATGAGCAGTTCTTC

j_gene: TRBJ2-3
d_gene: .
v_gene: TRBV9
abundance: few
CDR3aa: CASSVAGPSTDTQYF
CDR3nt: TGTGCCAGCAGCGTTGCGGGGCCAAGCACAGATACGCAGTATTTT

j_gene: TRBJ2-2
d_gene: .
v_gene: TRBV6-1
abundance: .
CDR3aa: CASRGGGAGELFF
CDR3nt: TGTGCCAGCAGAGGGGGAGGCGCCGGGGAGCTGTTTTTT

j_gene: TRBJ2-7
d_gene: TRBD2
v_gene: TRBV6-5
abundance: .
CDR3aa: CASSSTKRDGKYEQYF
CDR3nt: TGTGCCAGCAGTTCAACAAAGCGGGACGGGAAGTACGAGCAGTACTTC

j_gene: TRBJ1-5
d_gene: TRBD1
v_gene: TRBV7-9
abundance: few
CDR3aa: CASSYAGTGSNQPQHF
CDR3nt: TGTGCCAGCAGCTATGCCGGGACAGGGAGCAATCAGCCCCAGCATTTT

j_gene: TRBJ1-2
d_gene: .
v_gene: TRBV5-5
abundance: .
CDR3aa: CASYTGNYGYTF
CDR3nt: TGTGCCAGCTACACAGGAAATTATGGCTACACCTTC

j_gene: TRBJ2-7
d_gene: TRBD2
v_gene: TRBV5-1
abundance: .
CDR3aa: CASSGRGTSFSYEQYF
CDR3nt: TGTGCCAGCAGCGGGAGGGGGACCAGCTTTTCCTACGAGCAGTACTTC

j_gene: TRBJ1-3
d_gene: TRBD1
v_gene: TRBV7-8
abundance: few
CDR3aa: CASSERGPLGGNTIYF
CDR3nt: TGTGCCAGCAGCGAGAGGGGGCCTTTGGGAGGAAACACCATATATTTT

j_gene: TRBJ2-1
d_gene: TRBD2
v_gene: TRBV5-6
abundance: .
CDR3aa: CASSLDPAGGYNEQFF
CDR3nt: TGTGCCAGCAGCTTGGACCCAGCGGGAGGGTACAATGAGCAGTTCTTC

j_gene: TRBJ1-6
d_gene: .
v_gene: TRBV30
abundance: .
CDR3aa: CAWSVIRRIDNSPLHF
CDR3nt: TGTGCCTGGAGTGTAATTAGAAGGATTGATAATTCACCCCTCCACTTT

j_gene: TRBJ2-5
d_gene: TRBD1
v_gene: TRBV28
abundance: .
CDR3aa: CASSFLPGQGDRYQETQYF
CDR3nt: TGTGCCAGCAGTTTTCTACCGGGACAGGGGGATAGGTACCAAGAGACCCAGTACTTC

j_gene: TRBJ2-7
d_gene: TRBD1
v_gene: TRBV28
abundance: few
CDR3aa: CASTMGQGGYEQYF
CDR3nt: TGTGCCAGCACCATGGGACAGGGGGGCTACGAGCAGTACTTC

j_gene: TRBJ1-2
d_gene: TRBD1
v_gene: TRBV28
abundance: .
CDR3aa: CASRQTGDYGYTF
CDR3nt: TGTGCCAGCAGGCAAACAGGGGACTATGGCTACACCTTC